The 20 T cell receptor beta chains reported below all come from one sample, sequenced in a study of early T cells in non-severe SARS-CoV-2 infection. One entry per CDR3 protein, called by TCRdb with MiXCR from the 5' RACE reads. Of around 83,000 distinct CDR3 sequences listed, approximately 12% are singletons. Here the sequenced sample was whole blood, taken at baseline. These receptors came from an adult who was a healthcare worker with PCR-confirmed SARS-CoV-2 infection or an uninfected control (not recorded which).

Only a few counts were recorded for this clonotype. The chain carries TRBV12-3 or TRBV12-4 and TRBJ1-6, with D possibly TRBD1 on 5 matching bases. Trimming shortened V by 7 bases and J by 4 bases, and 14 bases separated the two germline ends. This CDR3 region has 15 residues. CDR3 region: CASKSAGTYNSPLHF. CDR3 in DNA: TGTGCCAGCAAATCGGCAGGGACTTATAATTCACCCCTCCACTTT.

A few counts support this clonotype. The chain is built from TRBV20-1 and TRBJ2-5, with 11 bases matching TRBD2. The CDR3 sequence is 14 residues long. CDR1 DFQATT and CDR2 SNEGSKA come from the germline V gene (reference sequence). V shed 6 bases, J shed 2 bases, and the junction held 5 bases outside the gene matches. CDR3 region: CSASRLAGQETQYF. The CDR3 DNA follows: TGCAGTGCCTCCCGACTAGCGGGACAAGAGACCCAGTACTTC.

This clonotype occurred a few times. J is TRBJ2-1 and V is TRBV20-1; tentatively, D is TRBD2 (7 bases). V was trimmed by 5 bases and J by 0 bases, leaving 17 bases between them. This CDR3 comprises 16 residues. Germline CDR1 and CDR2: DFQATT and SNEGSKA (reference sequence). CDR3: CSAPVARGGSYNEQFF. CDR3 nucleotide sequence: TGCAGTGCTCCTGTAGCTAGGGGGGGCTCCTACAATGAGCAGTTCTTC.

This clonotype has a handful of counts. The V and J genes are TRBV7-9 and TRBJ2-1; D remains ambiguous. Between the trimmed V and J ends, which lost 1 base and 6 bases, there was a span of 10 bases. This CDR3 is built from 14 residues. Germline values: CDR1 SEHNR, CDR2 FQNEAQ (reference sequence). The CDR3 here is CASSLESVFNEQFF. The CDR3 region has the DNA TGTGCCAGCAGCTTAGAGTCTGTGTTCAATGAGCAGTTCTTC.

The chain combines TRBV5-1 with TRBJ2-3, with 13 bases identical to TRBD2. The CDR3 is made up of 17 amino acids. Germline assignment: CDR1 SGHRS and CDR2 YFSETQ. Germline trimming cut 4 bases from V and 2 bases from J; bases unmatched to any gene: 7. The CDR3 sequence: CASSRGTSGDLTDTQYF. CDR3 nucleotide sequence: TGCGCCAGCAGCCGAGGGACTAGCGGGGACCTCACAGATACGCAGTATTTT.

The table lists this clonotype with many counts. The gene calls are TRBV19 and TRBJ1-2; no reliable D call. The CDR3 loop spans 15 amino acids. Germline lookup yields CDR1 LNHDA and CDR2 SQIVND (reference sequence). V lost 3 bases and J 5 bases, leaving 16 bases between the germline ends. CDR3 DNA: TGTGCCAGTAGTATCGCTCTACTATCACCTTATGGCTACACCTTC. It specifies CASSIALLSPYGYTF.

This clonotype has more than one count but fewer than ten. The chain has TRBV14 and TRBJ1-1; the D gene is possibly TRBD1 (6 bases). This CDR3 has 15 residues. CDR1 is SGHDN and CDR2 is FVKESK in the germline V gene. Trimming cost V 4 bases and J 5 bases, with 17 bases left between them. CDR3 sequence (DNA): TGTGCCAGCAGCCTCTGGGGAGGGGGAGGAACTGAAGCTTTCTTT. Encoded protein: CASSLWGGGGTEAFF.

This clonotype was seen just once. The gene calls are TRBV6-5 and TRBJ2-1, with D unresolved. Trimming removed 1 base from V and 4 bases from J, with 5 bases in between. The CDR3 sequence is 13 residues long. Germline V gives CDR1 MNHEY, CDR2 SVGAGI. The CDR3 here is CASSYLGYNEQFF. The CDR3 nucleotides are TGTGCCAGCAGTTACTTGGGGTACAATGAGCAGTTCTTC.

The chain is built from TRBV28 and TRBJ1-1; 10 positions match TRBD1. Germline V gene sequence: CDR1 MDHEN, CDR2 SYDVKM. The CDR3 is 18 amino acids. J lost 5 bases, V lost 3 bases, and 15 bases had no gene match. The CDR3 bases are TGTGCCAGCAGTTTGATCTCCGGGACAGGGGCAGGAAAGACTGAAGCTTTCTTT. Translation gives CASSLISGTGAGKTEAFF.

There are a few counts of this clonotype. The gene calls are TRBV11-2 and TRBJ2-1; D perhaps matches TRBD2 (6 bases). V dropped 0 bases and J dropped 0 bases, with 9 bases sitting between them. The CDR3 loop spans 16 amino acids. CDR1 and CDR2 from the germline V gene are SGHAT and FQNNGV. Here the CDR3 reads CASSLEAGYSYNEQFF. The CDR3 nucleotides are TGTGCCAGCAGCTTAGAAGCGGGCTACTCCTACAATGAGCAGTTCTTC.

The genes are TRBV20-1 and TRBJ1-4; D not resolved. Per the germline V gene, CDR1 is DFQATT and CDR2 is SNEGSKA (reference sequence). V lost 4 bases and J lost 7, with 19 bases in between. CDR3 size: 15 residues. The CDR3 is CSATLSRGWAEKLFF. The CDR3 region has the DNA TGCAGTGCTACCCTATCAAGAGGGTGGGCTGAAAAACTGTTTTTT.

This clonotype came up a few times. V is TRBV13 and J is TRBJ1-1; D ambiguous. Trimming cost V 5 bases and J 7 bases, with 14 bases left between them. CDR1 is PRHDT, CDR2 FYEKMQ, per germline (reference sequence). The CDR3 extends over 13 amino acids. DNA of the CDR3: TGTGCCAGCAGCGCCATAAAGGAAGTTGAAGCTTTCTTT. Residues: CASSAIKEVEAFF.

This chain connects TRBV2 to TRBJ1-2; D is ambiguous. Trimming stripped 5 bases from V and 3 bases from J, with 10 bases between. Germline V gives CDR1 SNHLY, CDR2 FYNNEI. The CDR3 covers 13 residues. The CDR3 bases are TGTGCCAGCAGTCCTTTTCCCCACTATGGCTACACCTTC. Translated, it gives CASSPFPHYGYTF.

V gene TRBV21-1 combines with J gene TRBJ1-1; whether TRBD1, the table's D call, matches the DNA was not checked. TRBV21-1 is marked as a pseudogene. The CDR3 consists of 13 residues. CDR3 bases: TGTGCCGGATTCGAGACAGAGAACACTGAAGCTTTCTTT. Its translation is CAGFETENTEAFF.

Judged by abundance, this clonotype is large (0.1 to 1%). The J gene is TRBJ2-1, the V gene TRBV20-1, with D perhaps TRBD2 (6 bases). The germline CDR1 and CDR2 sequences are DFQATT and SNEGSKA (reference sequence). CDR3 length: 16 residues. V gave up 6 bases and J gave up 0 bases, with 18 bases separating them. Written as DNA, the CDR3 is TGCAGTGCCTGGCTGGAGGGCCGGAGCTCCTACAATGAGCAGTTCTTC. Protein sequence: CSAWLEGRSSYNEQFF.

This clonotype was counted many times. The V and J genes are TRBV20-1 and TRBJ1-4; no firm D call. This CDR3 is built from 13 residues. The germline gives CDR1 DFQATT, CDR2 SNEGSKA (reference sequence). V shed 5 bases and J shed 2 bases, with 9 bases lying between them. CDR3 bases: TGCAGTGCTTCTGGATCGACTAATGAAAAACTGTTTTTT. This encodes CSASGSTNEKLFF.

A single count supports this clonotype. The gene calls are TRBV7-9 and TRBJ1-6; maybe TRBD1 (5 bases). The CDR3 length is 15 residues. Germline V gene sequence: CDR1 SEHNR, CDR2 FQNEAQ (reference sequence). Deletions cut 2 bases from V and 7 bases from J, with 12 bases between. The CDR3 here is CASSLSRGGNSPLHF. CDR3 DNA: TGTGCCAGCAGCTTATCAAGGGGTGGAAATTCACCCCTCCACTTT.

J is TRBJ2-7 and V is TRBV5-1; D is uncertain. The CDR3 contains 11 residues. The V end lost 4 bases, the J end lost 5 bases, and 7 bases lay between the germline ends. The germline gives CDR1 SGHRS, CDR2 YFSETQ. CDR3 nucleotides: TGCGCCAGCAGCGACCTAGACGAGCAGTACTTC. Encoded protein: CASSDLDEQYF.

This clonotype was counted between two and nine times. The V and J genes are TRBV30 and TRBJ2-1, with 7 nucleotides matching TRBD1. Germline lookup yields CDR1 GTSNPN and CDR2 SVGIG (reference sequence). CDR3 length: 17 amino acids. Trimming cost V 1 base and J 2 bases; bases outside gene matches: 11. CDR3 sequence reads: CAWSARGQFVTYNEQFF. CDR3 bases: TGTGCCTGGAGTGCCCGGGGACAGTTTGTCACCTACAATGAGCAGTTCTTC.

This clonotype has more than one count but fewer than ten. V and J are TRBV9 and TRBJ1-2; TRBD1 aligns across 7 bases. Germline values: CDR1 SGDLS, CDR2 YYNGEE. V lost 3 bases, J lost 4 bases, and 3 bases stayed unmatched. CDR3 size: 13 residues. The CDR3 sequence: CASSEGAFYGYTF. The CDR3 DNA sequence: TGTGCCAGCAGCGAGGGGGCCTTCTATGGCTACACCTTC.